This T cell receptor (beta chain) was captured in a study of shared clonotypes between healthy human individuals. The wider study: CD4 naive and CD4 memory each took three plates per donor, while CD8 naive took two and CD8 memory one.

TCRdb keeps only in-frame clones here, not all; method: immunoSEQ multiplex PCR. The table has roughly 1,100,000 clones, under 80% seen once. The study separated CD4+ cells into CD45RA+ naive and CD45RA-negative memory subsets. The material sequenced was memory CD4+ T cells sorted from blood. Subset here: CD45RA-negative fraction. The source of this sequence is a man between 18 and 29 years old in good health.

CDR3 DNA sequence: TGTGCCAGCAGCTTAGGGGCTACAGCCTTCTCTGGGGCCAACGTCCTGACTTTC. This codes for CASSLGATAFSGANVLTF. The V gene is TRBV11-2, the J gene TRBJ2-6; D not certain. Germline loops: CDR1 SGHAT, CDR2 FQNNGV. The CDR3 is made up of 18 amino acids. The V gene lost 1 base and the J gene lost 0 bases, with 13 bases spanning the gap.